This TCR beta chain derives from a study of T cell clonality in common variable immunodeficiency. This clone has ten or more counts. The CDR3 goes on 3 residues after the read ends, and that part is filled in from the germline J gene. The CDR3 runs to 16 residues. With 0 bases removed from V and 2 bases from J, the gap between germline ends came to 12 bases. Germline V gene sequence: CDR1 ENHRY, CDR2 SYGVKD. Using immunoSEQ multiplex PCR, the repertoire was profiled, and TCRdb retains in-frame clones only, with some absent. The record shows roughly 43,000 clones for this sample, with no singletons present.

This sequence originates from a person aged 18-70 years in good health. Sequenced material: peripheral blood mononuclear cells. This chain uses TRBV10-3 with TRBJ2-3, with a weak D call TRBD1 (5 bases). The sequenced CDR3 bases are TGTGCCATCAGTGAGTCGTTGACAGCGTCCACAGATACG. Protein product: CAISESLTASTDT. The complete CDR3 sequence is CAISESLTASTDTQYF.